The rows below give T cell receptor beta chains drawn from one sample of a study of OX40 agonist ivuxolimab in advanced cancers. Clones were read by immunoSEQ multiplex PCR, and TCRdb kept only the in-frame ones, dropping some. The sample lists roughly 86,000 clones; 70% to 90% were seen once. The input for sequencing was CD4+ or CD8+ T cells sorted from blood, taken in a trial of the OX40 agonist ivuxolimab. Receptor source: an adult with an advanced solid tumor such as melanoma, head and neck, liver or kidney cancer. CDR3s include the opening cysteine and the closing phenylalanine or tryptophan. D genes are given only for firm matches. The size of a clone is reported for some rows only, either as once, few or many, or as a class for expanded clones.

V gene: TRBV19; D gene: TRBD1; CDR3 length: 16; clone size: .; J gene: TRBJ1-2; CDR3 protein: CASSHGQGRPIRGYTF; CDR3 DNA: TGTGCCAGTAGCCATGGACAGGGACGTCCTATTCGTGGCTACACCTTC
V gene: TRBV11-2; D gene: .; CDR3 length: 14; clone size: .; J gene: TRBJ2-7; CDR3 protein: CASSPRTARFEQYF; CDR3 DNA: TGTGCCAGCAGTCCCAGGACAGCGCGATTCGAGCAGTACTTC
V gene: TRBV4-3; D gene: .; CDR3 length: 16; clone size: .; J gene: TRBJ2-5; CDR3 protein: CASSQAPRQGGETQYF; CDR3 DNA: TGCGCCAGCAGCCAAGCCCCGAGACAGGGAGGAGAGACCCAGTACTTC
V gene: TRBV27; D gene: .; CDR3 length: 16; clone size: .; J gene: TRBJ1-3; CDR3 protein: CASSRGGPFSGNTIYF; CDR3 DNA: TGTGCCAGCAGTCGGGGAGGGCCCTTCTCTGGAAACACCATATATTTT
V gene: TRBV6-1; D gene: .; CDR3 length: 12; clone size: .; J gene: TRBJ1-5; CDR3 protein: CASRGSNQPQHF; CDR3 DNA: TGTGCCAGCAGGGGTAGCAATCAGCCCCAGCATTTT
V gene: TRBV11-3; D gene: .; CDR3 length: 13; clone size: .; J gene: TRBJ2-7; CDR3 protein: CASKKQGSDEQYF; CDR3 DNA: TGTGCCAGCAAAAAACAGGGTAGCGACGAGCAGTACTTC
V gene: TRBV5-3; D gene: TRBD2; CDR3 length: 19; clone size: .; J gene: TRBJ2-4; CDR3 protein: CARSSTSGGRDKAKNIQYF; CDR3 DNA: TGTGCCAGAAGCTCGACTAGCGGGGGACGGGACAAGGCCAAAAACATTCAGTACTTC
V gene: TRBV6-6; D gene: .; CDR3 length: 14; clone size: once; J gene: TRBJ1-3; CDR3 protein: CASSFGSSGNTIYF; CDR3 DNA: TGTGCCAGCAGTTTCGGGAGCTCTGGAAACACCATATATTTT
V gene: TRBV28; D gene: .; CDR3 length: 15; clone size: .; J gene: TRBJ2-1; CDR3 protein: CASSLAGSLGGEQFF; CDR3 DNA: TGTGCCAGCAGTTTAGCAGGCAGCCTCGGGGGAGAGCAGTTCTTC
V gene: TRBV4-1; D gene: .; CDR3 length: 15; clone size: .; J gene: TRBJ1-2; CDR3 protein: CASSQGGSGNYGYTF; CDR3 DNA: TGCGCCAGCAGCCAAGGGGGGAGTGGGAACTATGGCTACACCTTC
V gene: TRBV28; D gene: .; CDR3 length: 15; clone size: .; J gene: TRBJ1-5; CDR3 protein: CASSTGGKSNQPQHF; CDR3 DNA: TGTGCCAGTAGCACCGGAGGGAAAAGCAATCAGCCCCAGCATTTT
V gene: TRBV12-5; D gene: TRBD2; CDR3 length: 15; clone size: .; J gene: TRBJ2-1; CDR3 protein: CASGKSGGTYNEQFF; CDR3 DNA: TGTGCTAGTGGTAAGAGCGGGGGGACTTACAATGAGCAGTTCTTC
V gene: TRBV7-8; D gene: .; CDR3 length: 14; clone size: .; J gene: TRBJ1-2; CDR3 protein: CASSLDAGPYGYTF; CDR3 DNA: TGTGCCAGCAGCTTAGATGCGGGGCCCTATGGCTACACCTTC
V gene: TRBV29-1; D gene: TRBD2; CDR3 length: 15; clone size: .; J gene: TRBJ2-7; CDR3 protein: CSVGALADPGYEQYF; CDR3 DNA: TGCAGCGTTGGTGCGCTAGCGGACCCTGGCTACGAGCAGTACTTC
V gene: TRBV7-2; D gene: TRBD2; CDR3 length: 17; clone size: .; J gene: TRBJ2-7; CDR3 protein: CASSLGRRDYPLYEQYF; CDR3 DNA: TGTGCCAGCAGCTTAGGTCGCCGGGACTACCCGCTTTACGAGCAGTACTTC
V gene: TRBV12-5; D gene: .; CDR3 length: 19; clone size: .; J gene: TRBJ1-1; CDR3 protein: CASGLPRGSGGLGNTEAFF; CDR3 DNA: TGTGCTAGTGGTTTGCCACGAGGATCGGGGGGCCTAGGGAACACTGAAGCTTTCTTT
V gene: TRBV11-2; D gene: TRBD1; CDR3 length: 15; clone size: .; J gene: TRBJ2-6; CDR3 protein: CASSWDSGMANVLTF; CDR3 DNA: TGTGCCAGCAGCTGGGACAGTGGTATGGCCAACGTCCTGACTTTC
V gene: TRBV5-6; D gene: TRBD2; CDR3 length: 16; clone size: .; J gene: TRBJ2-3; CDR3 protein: CASSSSLAGEIDTQYF; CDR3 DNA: TGTGCCAGCAGCTCGTCACTAGCGGGGGAGATAGATACGCAGTATTTT
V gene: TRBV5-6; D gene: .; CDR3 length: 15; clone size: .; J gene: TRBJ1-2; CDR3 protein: CASRADINQNYGYTF; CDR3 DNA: TGTGCCAGCAGGGCCGACATAAACCAGAACTATGGCTACACCTTC
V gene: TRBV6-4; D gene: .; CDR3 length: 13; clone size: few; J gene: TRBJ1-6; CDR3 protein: CASSVEENSPLHF; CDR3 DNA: TGTGCCAGCAGTGTAGAGGAAAATTCACCCCTCCACTTT
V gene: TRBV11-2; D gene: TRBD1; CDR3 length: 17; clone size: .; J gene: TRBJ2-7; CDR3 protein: CASSRGIGGVNGYEQYF; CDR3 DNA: TGTGCCAGCAGCCGTGGAATAGGGGGCGTAAACGGCTACGAGCAGTACTTC
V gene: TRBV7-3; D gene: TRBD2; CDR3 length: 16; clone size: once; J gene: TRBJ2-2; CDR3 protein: CASSLTTSFVPGELFF; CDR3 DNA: TGTGCCAGCAGCTTAACGACTAGCTTCGTCCCCGGGGAGCTGTTTTTT
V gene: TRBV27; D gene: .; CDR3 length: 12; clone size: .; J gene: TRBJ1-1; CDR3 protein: CASSRLNTEAFF; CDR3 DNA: TGTGCCAGCAGTCGGTTGAACACTGAAGCTTTCTTT
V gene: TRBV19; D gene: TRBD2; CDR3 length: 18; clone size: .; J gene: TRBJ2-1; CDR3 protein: CASSPQRTSGGAHNEQFF; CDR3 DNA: TGTGCCAGTAGTCCCCAGCGGACTAGCGGGGGGGCCCACAATGAGCAGTTCTTC
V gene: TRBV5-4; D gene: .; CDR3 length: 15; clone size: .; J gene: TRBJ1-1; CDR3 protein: CASSLAGGGDTEAFF; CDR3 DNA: TGTGCCAGCAGCTTGGCCGGGGGAGGGGACACTGAAGCTTTCTTT
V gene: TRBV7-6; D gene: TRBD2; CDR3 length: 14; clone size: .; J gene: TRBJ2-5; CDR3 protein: CASPEGLAGRTQYF; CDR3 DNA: TGTGCCAGCCCCGAGGGACTAGCGGGGCGAACCCAGTACTTC
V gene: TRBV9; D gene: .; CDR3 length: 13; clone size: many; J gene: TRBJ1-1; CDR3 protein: CASSVDGNTEAFF; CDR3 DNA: TGTGCCAGCAGCGTAGATGGGAACACTGAAGCTTTCTTT
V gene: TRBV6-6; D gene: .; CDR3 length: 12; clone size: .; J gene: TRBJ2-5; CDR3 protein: CASRVRKETQYF; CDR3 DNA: TGTGCCAGTCGAGTCCGCAAGGAGACCCAGTACTTC
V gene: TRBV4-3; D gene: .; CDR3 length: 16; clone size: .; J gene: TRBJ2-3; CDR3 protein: CASSQVNAGLGDTQYF; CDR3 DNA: TGCGCCAGCAGCCAAGTAAACGCGGGCTTGGGAGATACGCAGTATTTT
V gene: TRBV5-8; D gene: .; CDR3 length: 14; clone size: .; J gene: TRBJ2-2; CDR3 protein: CASSFVGNTGELFF; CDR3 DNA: TGTGCCAGCAGCTTCGTCGGGAACACCGGGGAGCTGTTTTTT
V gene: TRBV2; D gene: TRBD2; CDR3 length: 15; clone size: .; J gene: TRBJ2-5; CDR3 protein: CASSPTRGVWETQYF; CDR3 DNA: TGTGCCAGCAGTCCCACTCGGGGGGTCTGGGAGACCCAGTACTTC
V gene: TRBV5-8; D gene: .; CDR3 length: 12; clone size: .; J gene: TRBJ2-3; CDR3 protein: CASSLVVHTQYF; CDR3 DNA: TGTGCCAGCAGCTTGGTGGTTCATACGCAGTATTTT
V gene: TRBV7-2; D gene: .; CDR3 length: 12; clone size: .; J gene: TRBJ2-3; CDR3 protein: CASRVSTDTQYF; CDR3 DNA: TGTGCCAGCAGGGTCAGCACAGATACGCAGTATTTT
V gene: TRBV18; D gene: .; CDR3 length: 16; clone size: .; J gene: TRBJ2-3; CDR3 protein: CASSPPSGQRTDTQYF; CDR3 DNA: TGTGCCAGCTCACCCCCCTCGGGACAACGCACAGATACGCAGTATTTT
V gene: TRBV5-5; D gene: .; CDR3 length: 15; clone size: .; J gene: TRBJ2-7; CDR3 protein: CASSLVWAREYEQYF; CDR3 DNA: TGTGCCAGCAGCTTGGTGTGGGCGAGGGAATACGAGCAGTACTTC
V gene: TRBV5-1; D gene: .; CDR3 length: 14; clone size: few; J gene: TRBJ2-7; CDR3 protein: CASSPLGHSYEQYF; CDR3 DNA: TGCGCCAGCAGCCCCCTGGGACACAGTTACGAGCAGTACTTC
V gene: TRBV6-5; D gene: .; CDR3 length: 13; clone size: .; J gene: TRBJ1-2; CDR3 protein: CATSRTAAPGYTF; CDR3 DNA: TGTGCCACGTCTAGGACGGCCGCCCCTGGGTACACCTTC
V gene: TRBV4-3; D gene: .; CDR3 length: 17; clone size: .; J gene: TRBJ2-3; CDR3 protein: CASSQDSGGNRPDTQYF; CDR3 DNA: TGCGCCAGCAGCCAAGACTCAGGCGGGAATCGCCCAGATACGCAGTATTTT
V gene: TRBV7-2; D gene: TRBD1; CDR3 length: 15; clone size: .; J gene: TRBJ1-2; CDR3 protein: CASSPKMGQGNGYTF; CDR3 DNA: TGTGCCAGCAGCCCGAAAATGGGACAGGGCAATGGCTACACCTTC
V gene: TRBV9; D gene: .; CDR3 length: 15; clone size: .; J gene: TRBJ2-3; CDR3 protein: CASSPEQGLVGTQYF; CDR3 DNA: TGTGCCAGCAGCCCTGAACAGGGATTGGTAGGTACGCAGTATTTT
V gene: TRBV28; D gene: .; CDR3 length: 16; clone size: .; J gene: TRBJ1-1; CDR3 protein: CASSSPRGARRTEAFF; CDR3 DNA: TGTGCCAGCAGTTCTCCGCGGGGGGCGCGAAGGACTGAAGCTTTCTTT
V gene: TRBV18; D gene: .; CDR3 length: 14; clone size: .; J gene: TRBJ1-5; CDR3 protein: CASSLDRYNQPQHF; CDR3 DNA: TGTGCCAGCTCCTTAGACCGGTACAATCAGCCCCAGCATTTT
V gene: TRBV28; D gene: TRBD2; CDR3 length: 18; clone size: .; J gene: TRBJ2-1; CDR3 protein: CASSSLDRAGEFYNEQFF; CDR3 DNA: TGTGCCAGCAGTTCACTAGATAGAGCGGGAGAATTCTACAATGAGCAGTTCTTC
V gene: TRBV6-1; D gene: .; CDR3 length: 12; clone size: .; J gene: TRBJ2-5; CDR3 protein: CASRALGKTQYF; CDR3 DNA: TGTGCCAGCCGGGCCCTCGGGAAGACCCAGTACTTC
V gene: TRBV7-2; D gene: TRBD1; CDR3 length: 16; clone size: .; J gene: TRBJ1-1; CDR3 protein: CASRDAGTGGATEAFF; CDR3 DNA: TGTGCCAGCAGAGACGCCGGGACAGGGGGTGCTACTGAAGCTTTCTTT
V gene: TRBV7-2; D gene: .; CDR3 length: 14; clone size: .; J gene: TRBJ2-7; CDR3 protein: CASGPASRAYEQYF; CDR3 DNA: TGTGCCAGCGGCCCCGCTAGCCGAGCCTACGAGCAGTACTTC
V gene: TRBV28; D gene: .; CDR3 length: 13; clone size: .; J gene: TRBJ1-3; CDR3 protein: CAGSLDDRNTIYF; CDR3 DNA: TGTGCCGGCAGTTTAGACGACCGGAACACCATATATTTT
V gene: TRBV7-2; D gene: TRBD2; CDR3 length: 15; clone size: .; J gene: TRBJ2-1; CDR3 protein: CASSFQAGGVNEQFF; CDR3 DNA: TGTGCCAGCAGCTTCCAAGCGGGAGGGGTCAATGAGCAGTTCTTC
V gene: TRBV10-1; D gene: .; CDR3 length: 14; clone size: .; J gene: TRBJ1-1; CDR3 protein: CARLEDGRNTEAFF; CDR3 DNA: TGCGCCAGACTAGAAGACGGTAGGAACACTGAAGCTTTCTTT
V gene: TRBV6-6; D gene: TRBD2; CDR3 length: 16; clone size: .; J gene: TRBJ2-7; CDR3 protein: CASSYSQREGLNEQYF; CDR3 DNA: TGTGCCAGCAGTTACTCTCAGCGGGAGGGATTAAACGAGCAGTACTTC
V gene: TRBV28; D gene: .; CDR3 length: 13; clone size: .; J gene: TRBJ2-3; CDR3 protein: CASQRPGTDTQYF; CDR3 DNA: TGTGCCAGCCAGCGTCCAGGGACAGATACGCAGTATTTT
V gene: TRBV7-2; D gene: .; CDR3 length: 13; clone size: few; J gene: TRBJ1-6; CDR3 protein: CASTPSLRFSLHF; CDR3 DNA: TGTGCCAGCACCCCGAGCCTGAGATTCTCCCTCCACTTT
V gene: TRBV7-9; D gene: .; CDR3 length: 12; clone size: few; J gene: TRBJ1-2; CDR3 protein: CASSLVDYGYTF; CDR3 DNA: TGTGCCAGCAGCTTAGTAGACTATGGCTACACCTTC
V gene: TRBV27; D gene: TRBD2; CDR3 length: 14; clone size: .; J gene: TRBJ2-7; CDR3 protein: CASSSLAGSGEQYF; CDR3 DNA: TGTGCCAGCAGTTCACTAGCGGGGTCAGGGGAGCAGTACTTC
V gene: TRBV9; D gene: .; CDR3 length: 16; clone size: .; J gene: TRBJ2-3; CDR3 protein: CASTTGSFVGTDTQYF; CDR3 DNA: TGTGCCAGCACCACGGGATCCTTTGTAGGCACAGATACGCAGTATTTT